The present entry profiles one TCR beta chain with its context. The target antigen is unknown. This CDR3 has 16 residues. Trimming at V came to 3 bases and at J to 8 bases, leaving 8 bases not matched to a gene. Germline V gene sequence: CDR1 LNHDA, CDR2 SQIVND (reference sequence). These data originate in a study of naive and memory T cell subsets. Study outcomes and limitations: Gini index rose across naive, CM, EM and EMRA in CD4 and CD8. A few larger clonotypes appeared in naive repertoires, especially CD8, possibly memory cells re-expressing CD45RA.

The beta constant-region primer was an equimolar mix of two oligonucleotides covering TRBC1 and TRBC2. Ligated cDNA was amplified by four rounds of PCR with nested alpha and beta constant-region primers and SP2. TCRdb processed the UMI-ligation and nested PCR reads anew with MiXCR; each CDR3 protein has one entry. The sample records about 90,000 distinct CDR3 sequences, about 11% being singletons. This rearrangement joins TRBV19 to TRBJ2-1; 12 nucleotides match TRBD2. This TCR came from a human donor in good health. The sequenced sample consisted of naive CD4+ T cells from blood. The CDR3 DNA reads as TGTGCCAGTAGTATTAGAACTAGCGGGAGGAGCGATGAGCAGTTCTTC. Protein sequence: CASSIRTSGRSDEQFF.